The rows below give T cell receptor beta chains drawn from one sample of a study of CD8 T cells in ankylosing spondylitis. MiXCR was run by TCRdb on the 5' RACE reads, yielding one entry per CDR3 protein. Among 80,000 to 100,000 distinct CDR3 sequences listed, almost 8.5% were seen once. Material: blood, either unsorted or a sorted T cell fraction (not recorded which). These TCRs come from a male donor with ankylosing spondylitis or in good health (not recorded which). Both conserved end residues are part of each CDR3. A D gene is named only where the DNA matches it firmly. A row's size may be missing; if present it is once, few, many or a size class.

d_gene: TRBD1; j_gene: TRBJ2-1; abundance: many; v_gene: TRBV12-3/TRBV12-4; CDR3aa: CASTQWDSPSSYNEQFF; CDR3nt: TGTGCCAGCACCCAATGGGACAGTCCGAGCTCCTACAATGAGCAGTTCTTC
d_gene: TRBD1; j_gene: TRBJ2-7; abundance: many; v_gene: TRBV5-6; CDR3aa: CASSLGFAGGNEQYF; CDR3nt: TGTGCCAGCAGCTTGGGATTTGCAGGGGGCAACGAGCAGTACTTC
d_gene: TRBD2; j_gene: TRBJ2-7; abundance: few; v_gene: TRBV5-1; CDR3aa: CASSWTSGTSYEQYF; CDR3nt: TGCGCCAGCAGCTGGACTAGCGGGACGTCCTACGAGCAGTACTTC
d_gene: TRBD2; j_gene: TRBJ2-1; abundance: many; v_gene: TRBV9; CDR3aa: CASSVEMGGGAYNEQFF; CDR3nt: TGTGCCAGCAGCGTAGAAATGGGCGGGGGGGCTTACAATGAGCAGTTCTTC
d_gene: TRBD2; j_gene: TRBJ2-2; abundance: -; v_gene: TRBV7-7; CDR3aa: CASSRTSANTGELFF; CDR3nt: TGTGCTAGCAGCCGCACTAGCGCCAACACCGGGGAGCTGTTTTTT
d_gene: -; j_gene: TRBJ1-1; abundance: many; v_gene: TRBV10-3; CDR3aa: CAISESGRVTEAFF; CDR3nt: TGTGCCATCAGTGAGTCGGGGAGGGTCACTGAAGCTTTCTTT
d_gene: -; j_gene: TRBJ2-7; abundance: -; v_gene: TRBV13; CDR3aa: CASSLVTGEYEQYF; CDR3nt: TGTGCCAGCAGCTTAGTTACAGGAGAATACGAGCAGTACTTC
d_gene: -; j_gene: TRBJ1-1; abundance: -; v_gene: TRBV5-1; CDR3aa: CASRTQGRGTEAFF; CDR3nt: TGCGCCAGCAGAACGCAGGGACGGGGCACTGAAGCTTTCTTT
d_gene: -; j_gene: TRBJ2-3; abundance: many; v_gene: TRBV20-1; CDR3aa: CSAPRQGQDTRYF; CDR3nt: TGCAGTGCTCCACGCCAGGGGCAAGATACGCGGTATTTT
d_gene: -; j_gene: TRBJ1-4; abundance: many; v_gene: TRBV12-3/TRBV12-4; CDR3aa: CASSLGATNEKLFF; CDR3nt: TGTGCCAGCAGTTTGGGGGCAACTAATGAAAAACTGTTTTTT
d_gene: -; j_gene: TRBJ2-7; abundance: many; v_gene: TRBV5-5; CDR3aa: CASSFSQGWYEQYF; CDR3nt: TGTGCCAGCAGCTTTAGTCAGGGTTGGTACGAGCAGTACTTC
d_gene: TRBD2; j_gene: TRBJ2-1; abundance: many; v_gene: TRBV6-5; CDR3aa: CASSYARGDGYNEQFF; CDR3nt: TGTGCCAGCAGTTACGCCCGGGGGGACGGCTACAATGAGCAGTTCTTC
d_gene: -; j_gene: TRBJ1-6; abundance: -; v_gene: TRBV20-1; CDR3aa: CSARQDANSPLHF; CDR3nt: TGCAGTGCTAGACAAGACGCGAATTCACCCCTCCACTTT
d_gene: -; j_gene: TRBJ1-2; abundance: few; v_gene: TRBV2; CDR3aa: CASSSDSHLPYGYTF; CDR3nt: TGTGCCAGCAGTTCGGACAGCCACCTACCCTATGGCTACACCTTC
d_gene: -; j_gene: TRBJ1-1; abundance: -; v_gene: TRBV7-9; CDR3aa: CASSLMTMGDAFF; CDR3nt: TGTGCCAGCAGCTTAATGACCATGGGCGACGCTTTCTTT